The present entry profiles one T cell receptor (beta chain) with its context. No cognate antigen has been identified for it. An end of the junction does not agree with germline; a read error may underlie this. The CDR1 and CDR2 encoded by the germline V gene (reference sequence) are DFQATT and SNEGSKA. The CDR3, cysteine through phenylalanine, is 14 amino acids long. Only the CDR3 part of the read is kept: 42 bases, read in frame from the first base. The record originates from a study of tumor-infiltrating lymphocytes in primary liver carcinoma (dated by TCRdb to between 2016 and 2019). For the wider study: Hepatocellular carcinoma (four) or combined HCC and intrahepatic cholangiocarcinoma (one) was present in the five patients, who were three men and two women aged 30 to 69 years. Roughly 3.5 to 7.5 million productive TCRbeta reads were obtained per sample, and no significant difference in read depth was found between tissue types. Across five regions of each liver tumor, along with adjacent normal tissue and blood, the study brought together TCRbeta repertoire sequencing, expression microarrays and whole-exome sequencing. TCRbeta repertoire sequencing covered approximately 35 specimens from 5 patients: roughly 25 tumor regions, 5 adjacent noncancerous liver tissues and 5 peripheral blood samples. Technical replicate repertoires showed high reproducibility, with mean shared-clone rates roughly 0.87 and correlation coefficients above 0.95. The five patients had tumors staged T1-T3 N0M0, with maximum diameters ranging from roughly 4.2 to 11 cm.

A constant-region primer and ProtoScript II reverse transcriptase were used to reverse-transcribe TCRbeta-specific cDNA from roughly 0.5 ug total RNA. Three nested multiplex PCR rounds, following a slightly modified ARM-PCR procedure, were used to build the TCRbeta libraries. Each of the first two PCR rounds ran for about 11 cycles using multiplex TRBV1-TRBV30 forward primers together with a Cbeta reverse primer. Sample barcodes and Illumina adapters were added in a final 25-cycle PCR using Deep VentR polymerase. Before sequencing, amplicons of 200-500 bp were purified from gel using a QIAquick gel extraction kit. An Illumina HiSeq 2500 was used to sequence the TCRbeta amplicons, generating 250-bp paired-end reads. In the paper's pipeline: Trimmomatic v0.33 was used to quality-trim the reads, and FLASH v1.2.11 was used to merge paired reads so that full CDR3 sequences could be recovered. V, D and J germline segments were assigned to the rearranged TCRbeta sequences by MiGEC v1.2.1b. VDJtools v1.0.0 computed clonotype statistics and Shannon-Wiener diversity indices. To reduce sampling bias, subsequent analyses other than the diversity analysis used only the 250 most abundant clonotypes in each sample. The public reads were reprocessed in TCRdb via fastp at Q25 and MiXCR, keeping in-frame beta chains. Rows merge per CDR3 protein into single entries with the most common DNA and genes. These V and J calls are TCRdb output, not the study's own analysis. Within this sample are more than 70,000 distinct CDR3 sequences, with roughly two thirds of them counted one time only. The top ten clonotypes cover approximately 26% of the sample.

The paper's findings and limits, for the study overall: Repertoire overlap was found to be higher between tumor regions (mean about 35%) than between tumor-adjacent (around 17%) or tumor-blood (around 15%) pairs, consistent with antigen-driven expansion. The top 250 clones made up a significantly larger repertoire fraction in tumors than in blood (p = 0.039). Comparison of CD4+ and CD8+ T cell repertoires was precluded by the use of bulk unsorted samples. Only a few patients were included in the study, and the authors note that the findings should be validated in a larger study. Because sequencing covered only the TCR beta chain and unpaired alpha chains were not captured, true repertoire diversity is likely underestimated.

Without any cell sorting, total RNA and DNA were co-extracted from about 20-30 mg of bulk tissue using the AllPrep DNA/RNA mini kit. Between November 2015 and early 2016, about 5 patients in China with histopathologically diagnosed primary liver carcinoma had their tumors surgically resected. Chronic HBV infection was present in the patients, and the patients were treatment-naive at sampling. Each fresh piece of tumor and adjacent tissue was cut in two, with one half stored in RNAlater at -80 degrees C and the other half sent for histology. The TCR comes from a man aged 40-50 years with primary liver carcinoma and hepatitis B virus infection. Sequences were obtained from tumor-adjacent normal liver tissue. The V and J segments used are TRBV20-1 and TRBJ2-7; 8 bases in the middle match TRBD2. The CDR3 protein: CSDSEREWSYERYF. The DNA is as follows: TGCAGTGATAGCGAGCGGGAGTGGTCCTACGAGCGGTACTTC.